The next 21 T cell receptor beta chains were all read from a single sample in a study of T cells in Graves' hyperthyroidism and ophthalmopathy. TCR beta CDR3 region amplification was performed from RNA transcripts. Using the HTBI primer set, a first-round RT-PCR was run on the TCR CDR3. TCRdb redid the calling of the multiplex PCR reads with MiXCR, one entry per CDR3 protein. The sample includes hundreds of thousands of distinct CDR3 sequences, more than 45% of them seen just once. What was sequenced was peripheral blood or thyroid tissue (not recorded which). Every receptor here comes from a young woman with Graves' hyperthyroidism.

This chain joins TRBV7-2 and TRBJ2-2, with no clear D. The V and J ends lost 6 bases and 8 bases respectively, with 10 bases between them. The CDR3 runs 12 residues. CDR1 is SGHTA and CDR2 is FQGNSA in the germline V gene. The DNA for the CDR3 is TGTGCCAGCAGGCTAAATAAGGGGGAGCTGTTTTTT. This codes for CASRLNKGELFF.

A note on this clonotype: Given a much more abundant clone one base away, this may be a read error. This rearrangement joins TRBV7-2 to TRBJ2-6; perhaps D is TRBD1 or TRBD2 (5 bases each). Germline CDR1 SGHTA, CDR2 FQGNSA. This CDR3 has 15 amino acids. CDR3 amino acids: CAGSFEGTGANVLTF. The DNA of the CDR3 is TGTGCCGGCAGCTTTGAGGGGACCGGGGCCAACGTCCTGACTTTC.

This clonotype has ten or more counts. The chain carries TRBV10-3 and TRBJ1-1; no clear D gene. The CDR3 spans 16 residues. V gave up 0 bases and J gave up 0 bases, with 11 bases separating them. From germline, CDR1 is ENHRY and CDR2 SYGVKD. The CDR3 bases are TGTGCCATCAGTGAGTCTTTAAGGAGAATGAACACTGAAGCTTTCTTT. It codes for CAISESLRRMNTEAFF.

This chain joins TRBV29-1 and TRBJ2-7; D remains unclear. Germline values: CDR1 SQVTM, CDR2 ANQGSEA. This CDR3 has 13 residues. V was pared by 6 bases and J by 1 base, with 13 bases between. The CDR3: CSVSMGGSYEQYF. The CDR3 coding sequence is TGCAGCGTCTCGATGGGCGGTTCCTACGAGCAGTACTTC.

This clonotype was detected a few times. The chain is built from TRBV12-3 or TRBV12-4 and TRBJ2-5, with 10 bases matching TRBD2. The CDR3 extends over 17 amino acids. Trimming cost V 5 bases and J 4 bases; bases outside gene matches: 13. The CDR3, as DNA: TGTGCCAGCAGTGCCCATCAGCGGGAGGGCCTTAGAGAGACCCAGTACTTC. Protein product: CASSAHQREGLRETQYF.

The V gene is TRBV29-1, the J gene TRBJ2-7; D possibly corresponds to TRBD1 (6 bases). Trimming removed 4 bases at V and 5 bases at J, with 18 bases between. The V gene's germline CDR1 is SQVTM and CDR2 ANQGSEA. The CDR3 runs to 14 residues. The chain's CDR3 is CSVGSPVGAHEQYF. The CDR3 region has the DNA TGCAGCGTTGGAAGCCCAGTGGGGGCCCACGAGCAGTACTTC.

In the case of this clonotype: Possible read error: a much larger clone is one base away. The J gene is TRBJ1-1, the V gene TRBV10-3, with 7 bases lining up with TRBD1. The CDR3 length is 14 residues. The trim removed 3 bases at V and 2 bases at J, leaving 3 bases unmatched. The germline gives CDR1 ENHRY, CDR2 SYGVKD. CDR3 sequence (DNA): TGTGCCATCAGTGACAGGGACAGTAACACTGAAGCTTTCTTT. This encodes CAISDRDSNTEAFF.

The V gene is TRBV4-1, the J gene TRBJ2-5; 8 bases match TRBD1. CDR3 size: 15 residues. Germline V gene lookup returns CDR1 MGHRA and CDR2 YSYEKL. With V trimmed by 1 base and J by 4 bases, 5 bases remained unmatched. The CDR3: CASSQADRVGETQYF. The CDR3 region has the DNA TGCGCCAGCAGCCAAGCGGACAGGGTGGGAGAGACCCAGTACTTC.

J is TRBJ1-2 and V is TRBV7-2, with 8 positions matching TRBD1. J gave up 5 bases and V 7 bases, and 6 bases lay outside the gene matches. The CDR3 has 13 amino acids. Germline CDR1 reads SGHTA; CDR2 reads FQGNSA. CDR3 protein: CASKNRQGYGYTF. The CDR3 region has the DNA TGTGCCAGCAAAAACAGACAGGGGTATGGCTACACCTTC. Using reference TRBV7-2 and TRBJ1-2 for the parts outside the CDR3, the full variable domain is GAGVSQSPSNKVTEKGKDVELRCDPISGHTALYWYRQSLGQGLEFLIYFQGNSAPDKSGLPSDRFSAERTGGSVSTLTIQRTQQEDSAVYLCASKNRQGYGYTFGSGTRLTVV.

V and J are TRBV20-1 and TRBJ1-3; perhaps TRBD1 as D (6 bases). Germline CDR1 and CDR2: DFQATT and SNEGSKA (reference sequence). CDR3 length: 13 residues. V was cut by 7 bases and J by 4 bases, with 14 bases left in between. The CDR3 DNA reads TGCAGTGTATGGGGGGCAGGCGGAAACACCATATATTTT. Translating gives CSVWGAGGNTIYF.

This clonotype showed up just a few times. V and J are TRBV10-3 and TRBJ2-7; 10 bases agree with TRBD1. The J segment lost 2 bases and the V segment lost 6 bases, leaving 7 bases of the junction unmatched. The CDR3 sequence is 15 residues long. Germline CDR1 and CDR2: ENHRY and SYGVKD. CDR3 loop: CAIRIRDRGTYEQYF. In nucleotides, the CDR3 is TGTGCCATCAGAATCCGGGACAGGGGCACCTACGAGCAGTACTTC.

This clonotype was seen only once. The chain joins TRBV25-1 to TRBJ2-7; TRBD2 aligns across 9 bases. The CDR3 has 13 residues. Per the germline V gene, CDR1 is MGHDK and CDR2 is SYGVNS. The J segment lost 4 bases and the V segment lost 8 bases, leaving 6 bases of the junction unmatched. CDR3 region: CASGRLAGYEQYF. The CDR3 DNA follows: TGTGCCAGCGGCCGGCTAGCGGGGTACGAGCAGTACTTC.

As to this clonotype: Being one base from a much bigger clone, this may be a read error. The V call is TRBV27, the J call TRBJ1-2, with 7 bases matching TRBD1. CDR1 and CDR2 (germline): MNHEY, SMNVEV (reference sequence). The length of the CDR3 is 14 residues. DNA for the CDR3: TGTGCCGGCAGTCGACAGGGAGGGGGCTATGGCTACACCTTC. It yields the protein CAGSRQGGGYGYTF.

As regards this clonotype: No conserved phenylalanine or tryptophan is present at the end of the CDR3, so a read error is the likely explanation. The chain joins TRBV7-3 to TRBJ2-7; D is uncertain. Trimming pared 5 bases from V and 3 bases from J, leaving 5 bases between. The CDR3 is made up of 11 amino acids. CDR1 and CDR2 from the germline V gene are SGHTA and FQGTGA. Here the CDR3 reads CASSRDYEQYS. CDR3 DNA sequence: TGTGCCAGCAGCAGGGACTACGAGCAGTACTCC.

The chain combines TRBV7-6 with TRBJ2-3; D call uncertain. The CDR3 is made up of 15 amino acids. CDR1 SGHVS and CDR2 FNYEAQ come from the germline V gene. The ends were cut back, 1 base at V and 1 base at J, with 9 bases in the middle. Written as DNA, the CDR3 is TGTGCCAGCAGCTTAGTAGGATCTGGCACAGATACGCAGTATTTT. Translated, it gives CASSLVGSGTDTQYF.

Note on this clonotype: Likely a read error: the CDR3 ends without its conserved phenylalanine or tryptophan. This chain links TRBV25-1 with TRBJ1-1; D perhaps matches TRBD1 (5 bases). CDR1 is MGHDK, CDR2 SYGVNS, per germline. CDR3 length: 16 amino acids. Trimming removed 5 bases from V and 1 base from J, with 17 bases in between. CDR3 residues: CASSRLYGAGNTEAFS. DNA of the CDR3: TGTGCCAGCAGTCGACTTTATGGGGCGGGGAACACTGAAGCTTTCTCT.

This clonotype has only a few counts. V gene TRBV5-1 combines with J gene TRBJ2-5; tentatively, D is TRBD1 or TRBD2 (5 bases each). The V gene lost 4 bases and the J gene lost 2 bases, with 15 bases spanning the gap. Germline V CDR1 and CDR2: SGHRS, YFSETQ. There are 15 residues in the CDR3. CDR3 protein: CASSGGRTGQETQYF. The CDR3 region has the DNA TGCGCCAGCAGCGGGGGACGAACGGGTCAAGAGACCCAGTACTTC.

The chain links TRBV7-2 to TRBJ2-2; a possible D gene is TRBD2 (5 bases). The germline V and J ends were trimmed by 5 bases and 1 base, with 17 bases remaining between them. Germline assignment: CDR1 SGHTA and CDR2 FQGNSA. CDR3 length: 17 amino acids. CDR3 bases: TGTGCCAGCAGCCAAGATCTCCAAAGCGGGAACACCGGGGAGCTGTTTTTT. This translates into CASSQDLQSGNTGELFF.

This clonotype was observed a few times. DNA of the CDR3: TGTGCCAGCAGTCACCTAGGGACAGGGGATGAAAAACTGTTTTTT. Translating it yields CASSHLGTGDEKLFF. The chain couples TRBV25-1 to TRBJ1-4, with 10 bases matching TRBD1. CDR3 length: 15 residues. Germline-derived CDR1 and CDR2 are MGHDK and SYGVNS. The V segment lost 5 bases and the J segment 6 bases; nucleotides outside the gene matches: 6.

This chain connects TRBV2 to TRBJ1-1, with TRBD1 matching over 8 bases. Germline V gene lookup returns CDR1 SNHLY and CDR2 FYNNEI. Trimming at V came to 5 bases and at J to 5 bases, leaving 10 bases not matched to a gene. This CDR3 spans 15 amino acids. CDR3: CASSYSNRGRTEAFF. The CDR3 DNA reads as TGTGCCAGCAGTTACTCGAACAGGGGGAGGACTGAAGCTTTCTTT.

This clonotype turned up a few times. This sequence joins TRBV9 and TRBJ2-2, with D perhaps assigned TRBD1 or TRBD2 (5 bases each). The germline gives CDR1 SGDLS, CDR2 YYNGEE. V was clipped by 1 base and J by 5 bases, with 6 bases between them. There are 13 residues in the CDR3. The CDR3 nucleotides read TGTGCCAGCAGCGTATGGGGGACCGGGGAGCTGTTTTTT. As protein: CASSVWGTGELFF.